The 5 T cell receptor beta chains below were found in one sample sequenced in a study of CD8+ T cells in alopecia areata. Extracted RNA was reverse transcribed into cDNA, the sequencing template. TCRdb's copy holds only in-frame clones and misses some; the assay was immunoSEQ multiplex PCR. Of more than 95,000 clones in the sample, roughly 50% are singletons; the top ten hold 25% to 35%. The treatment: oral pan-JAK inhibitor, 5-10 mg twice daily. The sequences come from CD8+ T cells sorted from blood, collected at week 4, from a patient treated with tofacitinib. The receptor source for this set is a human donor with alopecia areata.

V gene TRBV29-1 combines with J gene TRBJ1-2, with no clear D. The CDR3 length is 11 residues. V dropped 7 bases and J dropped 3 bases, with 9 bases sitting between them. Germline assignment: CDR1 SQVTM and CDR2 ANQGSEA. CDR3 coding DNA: TGCAGCGCCTGGACGGACTATGGCTACACCTTC. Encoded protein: CSAWTDYGYTF.

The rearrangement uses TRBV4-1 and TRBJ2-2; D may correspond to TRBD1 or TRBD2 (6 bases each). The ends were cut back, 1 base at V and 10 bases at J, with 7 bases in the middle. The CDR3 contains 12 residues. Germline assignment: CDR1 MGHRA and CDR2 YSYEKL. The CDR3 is CASSQGGAELFF. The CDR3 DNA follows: TGCGCCAGCAGCCAAGGGGGGGCGGAGCTGTTTTTT.

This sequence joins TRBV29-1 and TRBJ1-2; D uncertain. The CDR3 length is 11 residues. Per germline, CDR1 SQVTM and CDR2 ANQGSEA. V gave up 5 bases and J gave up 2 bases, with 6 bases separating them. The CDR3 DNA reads TGCAGCGTTAGGAACAACTATGGCTACACCTTC. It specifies CSVRNNYGYTF.

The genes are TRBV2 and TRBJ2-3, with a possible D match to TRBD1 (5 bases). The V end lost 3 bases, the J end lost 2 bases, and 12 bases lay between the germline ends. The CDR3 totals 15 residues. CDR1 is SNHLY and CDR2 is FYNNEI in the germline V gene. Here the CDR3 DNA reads TGTGCCAGCAGTGAGGTGGTACAGGCCACAGATACGCAGTATTTT. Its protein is CASSEVVQATDTQYF.

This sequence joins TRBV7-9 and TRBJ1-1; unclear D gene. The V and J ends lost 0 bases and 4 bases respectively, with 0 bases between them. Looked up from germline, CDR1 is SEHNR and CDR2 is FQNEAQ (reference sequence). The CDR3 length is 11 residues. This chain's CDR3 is CASSLATEAFF. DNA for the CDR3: TGTGCCAGCAGCTTAGCCACTGAAGCTTTCTTT.